The present TCR beta chain was sequenced within a study of T cells in tumors after PD-1 blockade. V was shortened by 5 bases and J by 2 bases, with 19 bases between the two germline ends. The CDR3 consists of 16 residues. The germline CDR1 and CDR2 sequences are SGHNT and YENEEA. This table comes from immunoSEQ multiplex PCR, and its TCRdb copy is limited to in-frame clones, with some not included. The data show more than 9,000 clones, roughly three fifths seen once. Of note for this clone: Its antigen remains unknown.

General study findings and limits: Peripheral recruitment is suggested, as some novel exhausted tumor clones were in pre-treatment blood. Clonal replacement, not reinvigoration, is suggested for expanded exhausted CD8+ clones after therapy.

The chain links TRBV11-3 to TRBJ2-7, with D perhaps matching TRBD1 (5 bases). The TCR comes from a human donor with basal cell carcinoma. The input for sequencing was tumor tissue, taken after anti-PD-1 treatment. CDR3 protein: CASSPFDSFTPYEQYF. The CDR3 region has the DNA TGTGCCAGCAGCCCTTTCGACAGCTTTACACCCTACGAGCAGTACTTC.